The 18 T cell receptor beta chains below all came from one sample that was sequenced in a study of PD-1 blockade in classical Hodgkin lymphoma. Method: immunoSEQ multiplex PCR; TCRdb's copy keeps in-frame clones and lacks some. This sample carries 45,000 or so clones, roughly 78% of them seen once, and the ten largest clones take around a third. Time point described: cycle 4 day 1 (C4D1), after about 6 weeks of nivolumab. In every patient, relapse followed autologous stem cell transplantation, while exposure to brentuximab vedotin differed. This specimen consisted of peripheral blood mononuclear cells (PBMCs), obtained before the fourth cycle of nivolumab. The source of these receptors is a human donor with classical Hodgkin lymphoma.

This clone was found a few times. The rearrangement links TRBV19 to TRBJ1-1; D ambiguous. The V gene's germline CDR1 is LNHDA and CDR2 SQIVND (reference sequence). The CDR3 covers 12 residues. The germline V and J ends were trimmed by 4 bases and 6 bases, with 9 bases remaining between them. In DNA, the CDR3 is TGTGCCAGTAGTAAGGCGGCTGCTGAAGCTTTCTTT. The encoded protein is CASSKAAAEAFF.

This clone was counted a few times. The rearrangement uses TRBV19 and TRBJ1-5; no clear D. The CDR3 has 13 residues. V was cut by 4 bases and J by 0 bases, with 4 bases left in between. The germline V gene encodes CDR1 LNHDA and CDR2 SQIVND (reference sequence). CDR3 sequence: CASSKSSNQPQHF. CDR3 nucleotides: TGTGCCAGTAGTAAATCTAGCAATCAGCCCCAGCATTTT.

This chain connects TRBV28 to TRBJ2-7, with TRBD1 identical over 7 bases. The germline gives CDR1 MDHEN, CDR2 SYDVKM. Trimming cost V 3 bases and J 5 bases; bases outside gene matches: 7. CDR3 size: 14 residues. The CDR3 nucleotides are TGTGCCAGCAGTTTGCCCAGACAGGGCCACGAGCAGTACTTC. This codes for CASSLPRQGHEQYF.

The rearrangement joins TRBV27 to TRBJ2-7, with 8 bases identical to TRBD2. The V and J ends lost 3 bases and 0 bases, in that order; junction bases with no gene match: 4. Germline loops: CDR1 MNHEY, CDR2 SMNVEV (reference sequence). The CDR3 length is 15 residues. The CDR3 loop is CASSFSGGYSYEQYF. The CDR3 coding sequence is TGTGCCAGCAGTTTCTCGGGGGGGTACTCCTACGAGCAGTACTTC.

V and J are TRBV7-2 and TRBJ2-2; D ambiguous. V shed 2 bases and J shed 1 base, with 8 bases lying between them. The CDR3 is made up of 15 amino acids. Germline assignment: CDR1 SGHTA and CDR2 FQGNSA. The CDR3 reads CASSLNQGNTGELFF. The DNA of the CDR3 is TGTGCCAGCAGCTTAAACCAAGGGAACACCGGGGAGCTGTTTTTT. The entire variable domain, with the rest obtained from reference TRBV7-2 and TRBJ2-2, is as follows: GAGVSQSPSNKVTEKGKDVELRCDPISGHTALYWYRQSLGQGLEFLIYFQGNSAPDKSGLPSDRFSAERTGGSVSTLTIQRTQQEDSAVYLCASSLNQGNTGELFFGEGSRLTVL.

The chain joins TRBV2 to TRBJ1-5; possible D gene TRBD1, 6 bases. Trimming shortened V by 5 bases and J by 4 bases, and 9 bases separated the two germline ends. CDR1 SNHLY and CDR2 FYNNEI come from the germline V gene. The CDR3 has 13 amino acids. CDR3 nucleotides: TGTGCCAGCAGTTCACAGGGAAATCAGCCCCAGCATTTT. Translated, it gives CASSSQGNQPQHF.

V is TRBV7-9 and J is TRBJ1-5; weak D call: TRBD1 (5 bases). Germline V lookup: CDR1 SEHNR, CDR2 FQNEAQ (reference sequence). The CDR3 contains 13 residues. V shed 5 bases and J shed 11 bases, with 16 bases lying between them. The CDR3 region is CASSPTQTETQHF. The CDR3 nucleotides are TGTGCCAGCAGCCCCACCCAGACAGAGACCCAGCATTTT.

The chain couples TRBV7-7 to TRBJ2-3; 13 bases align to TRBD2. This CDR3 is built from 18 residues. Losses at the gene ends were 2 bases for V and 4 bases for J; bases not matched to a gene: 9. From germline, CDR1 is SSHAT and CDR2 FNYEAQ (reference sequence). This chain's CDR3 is CASSLNRRLAGGADTQYF. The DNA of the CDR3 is TGTGCCAGCAGCTTAAACCGAAGACTAGCGGGGGGCGCAGATACGCAGTATTTT.

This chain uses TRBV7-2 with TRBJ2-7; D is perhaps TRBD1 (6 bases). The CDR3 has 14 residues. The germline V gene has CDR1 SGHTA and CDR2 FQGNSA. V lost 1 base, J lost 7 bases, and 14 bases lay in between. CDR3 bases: TGTGCCAGCAGCTTAGGCCCAGGGGTAGGGGAGCAGTACTTC. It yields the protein CASSLGPGVGEQYF.

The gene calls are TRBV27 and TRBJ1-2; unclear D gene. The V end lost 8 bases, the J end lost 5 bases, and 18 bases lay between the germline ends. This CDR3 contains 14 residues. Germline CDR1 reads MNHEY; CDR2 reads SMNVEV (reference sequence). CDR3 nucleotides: TGTGCCAGCCGATCCACCAGGAGCGTGTATGGCTACACCTTC. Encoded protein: CASRSTRSVYGYTF.

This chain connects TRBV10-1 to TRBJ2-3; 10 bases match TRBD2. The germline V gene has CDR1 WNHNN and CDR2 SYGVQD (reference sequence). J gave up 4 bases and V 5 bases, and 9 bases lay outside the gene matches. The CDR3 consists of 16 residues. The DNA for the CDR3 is TGCGCCAGCAGTAAACCAGCGGGGGGGAGTGCAGATACGCAGTATTTT. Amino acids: CASSKPAGGSADTQYF.

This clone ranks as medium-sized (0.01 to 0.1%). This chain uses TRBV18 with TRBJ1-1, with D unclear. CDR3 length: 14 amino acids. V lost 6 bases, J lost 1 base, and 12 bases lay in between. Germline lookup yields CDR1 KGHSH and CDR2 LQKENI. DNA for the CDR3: TGTGCCAGCTCGGCTATTGGATCGAACACTGAAGCTTTCTTT. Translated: CASSAIGSNTEAFF.

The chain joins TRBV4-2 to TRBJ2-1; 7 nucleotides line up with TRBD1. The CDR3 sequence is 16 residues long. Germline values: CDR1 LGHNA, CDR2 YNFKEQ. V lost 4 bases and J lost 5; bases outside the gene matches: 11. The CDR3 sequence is CASSPQDRDLNNEQFF. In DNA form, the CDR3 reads TGTGCCAGCAGCCCGCAAGACAGGGATCTAAACAATGAGCAGTTCTTC.

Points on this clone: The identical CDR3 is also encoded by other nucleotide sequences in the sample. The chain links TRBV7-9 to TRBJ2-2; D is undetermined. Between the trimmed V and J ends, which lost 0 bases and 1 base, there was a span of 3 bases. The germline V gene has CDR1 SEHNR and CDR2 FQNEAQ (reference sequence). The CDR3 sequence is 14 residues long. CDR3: CASSLAGNTGELFF. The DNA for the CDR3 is TGTGCCAGCAGCTTAGCGGGGAACACCGGGGAGCTGTTTTTT.

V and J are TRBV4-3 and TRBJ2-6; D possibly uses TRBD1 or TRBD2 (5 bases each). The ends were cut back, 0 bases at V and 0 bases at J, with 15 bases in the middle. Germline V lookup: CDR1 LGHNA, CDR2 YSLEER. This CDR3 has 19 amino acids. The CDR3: CASSQDWGWGYSGANVLTF. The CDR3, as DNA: TGCGCCAGCAGCCAAGATTGGGGGTGGGGGTACTCTGGGGCCAACGTCCTGACTTTC.

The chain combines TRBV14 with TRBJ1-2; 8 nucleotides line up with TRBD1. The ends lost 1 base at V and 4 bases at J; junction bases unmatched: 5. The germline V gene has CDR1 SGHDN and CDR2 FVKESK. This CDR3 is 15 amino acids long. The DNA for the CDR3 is TGTGCCAGCAGCCAAGTATGGGGACAGGCCTATGGCTACACCTTC. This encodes CASSQVWGQAYGYTF.

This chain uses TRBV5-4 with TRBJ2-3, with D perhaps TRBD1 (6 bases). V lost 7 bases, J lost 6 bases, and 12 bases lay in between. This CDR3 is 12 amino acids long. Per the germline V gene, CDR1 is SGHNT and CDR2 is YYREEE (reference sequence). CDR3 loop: CASGERGDTQYF. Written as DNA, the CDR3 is TGTGCCAGCGGCGAAAGGGGGGATACGCAGTATTTT. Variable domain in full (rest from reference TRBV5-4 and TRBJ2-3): ETGVTQSPTHLIKTRGQQVTLRCSSQSGHNTVSWYQQALGQGPQFIFQYYREEENGRGNFPPRFSGLQFPNYSSELNVNALELDDSALYLCASGERGDTQYFGPGTRLTVL.

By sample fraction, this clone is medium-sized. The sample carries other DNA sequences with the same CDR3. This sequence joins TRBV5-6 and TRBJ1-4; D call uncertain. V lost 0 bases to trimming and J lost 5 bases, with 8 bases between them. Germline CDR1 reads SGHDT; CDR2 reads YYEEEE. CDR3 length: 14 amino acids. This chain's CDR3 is CASSLDRLNEKLFF. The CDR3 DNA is TGTGCCAGCAGCTTGGACAGATTAAATGAAAAACTGTTTTTT.